This TCR beta chain stems from a study of CD8+CD57+ T cells in acquired aplastic anemia. Overall study findings and caveats: Patients and controls shared 25 to 30 CD8+ CDR3 sequences. Patients were compared with controls for CD8+ Simpson's diversity, and no significant difference emerged.

The germline V gene has CDR1 SQVTM and CDR2 ANQGSEA. V was pared by 8 bases and J by 0 bases, with 10 bases of the junction left unmatched. The CDR3 is made up of 16 amino acids. The use of genomic DNA as template underpinned the TCR beta VDJ and CDR3 profiling. A single record per CDR3 protein comes from TCRdb applying MiXCR to the reads. The sample has around 430,000 distinct CDR3 sequences; around 30% are singletons. Details on this clonotype: Its specificity is unknown.

The sequenced patients had an expansion of CD8+CD57+ cells seen by flow cytometry. V usage is TRBV29-1 and J usage is TRBJ2-2, with 9 bases fitting TRBD2. Material for sequencing was sorted CD4+, CD8+, or CD8+CD57+ T cells (not recorded which) from PBMCs. The receptor comes from a human donor with aplastic anemia. The CDR3 spells CSLVPSGTTNTGELFF. CDR3 DNA sequence: TGCAGCTTGGTACCTAGCGGGACTACGAACACCGGGGAGCTGTTTTTT.